One and the same sample provided the 23 T cell receptor beta chains below, sequenced in a study of T cells in Graves' hyperthyroidism and ophthalmopathy. TCR beta CDR3 regions were amplified from RNA transcripts. With the HTBI primer set, the TCR CDR3 went through a first round of RT-PCR. TCRdb itself ran the multiplex PCR reads through MiXCR, one entry per CDR3 protein. The sample gives about 600,000 distinct CDR3 sequences, 16% of which show up once; roughly 3.5% is in the top ten. Input material: blood. These receptors all stem from a woman between 40 and 50 years old with Graves' ophthalmopathy.

Only a few counts were recorded for this clonotype. J is TRBJ2-1 and V is TRBV29-1; D is unresolved. The CDR3 is 10 residues long. V was pared by 4 bases and J by 7 bases, with 5 bases between. Looked up from germline, CDR1 is SQVTM and CDR2 is ANQGSEA. CDR3 protein: CSVGVNEQFF. CDR3 nucleotide sequence: TGCAGCGTTGGCGTGAATGAGCAGTTCTTC.

In this sample, this clonotype turned up a few times. V and J are TRBV15 and TRBJ1-1, with 11 bases aligning to TRBD1. Germline assignment: CDR1 LNHNV and CDR2 YYDKDF (reference sequence). The junction had 3 bases not matched to a gene; V was cut back by 3 bases and J by 3 bases. The CDR3 has 15 amino acids. This chain's CDR3 is CATSSRDRGYTEAFF. The CDR3 nucleotides are TGTGCCACCAGCAGCCGGGACAGGGGGTACACTGAAGCTTTCTTT.

This clonotype occurred a few times. J is TRBJ1-2 and V is TRBV28; a possible D gene is TRBD1 (5 bases). The CDR3 covers 16 residues. Trimming took off 5 bases at V and 0 bases at J, with 16 bases between the two ends. The germline CDR1 and CDR2 sequences are MDHEN and SYDVKM. Written as DNA, the CDR3 is TGTGCCAGCAGTCCCGGGACCGCTAGTCCTAACTATGGCTACACCTTC. It codes for CASSPGTASPNYGYTF.

The J gene is TRBJ2-7, the V gene TRBV5-1; no clear D gene. Germline V gives CDR1 SGHRS, CDR2 YFSETQ. The CDR3 runs to 15 residues. V lost 4 bases to trimming and J lost 2 bases, with 16 bases between them. The CDR3 DNA follows: TGCGCCAGCAGCATTTCTACCGCACAAACCTACGAGCAGTACTTC. This sequence encodes CASSISTAQTYEQYF.

The DNA of the CDR3 is TGTGCCAGTAGTATGGGGGGACTAGCGGGAGGGGAACACTACAATGAGCAGTTCTTC. This translates into CASSMGGLAGGEHYNEQFF. V is TRBV19 and J is TRBJ2-1, with TRBD2 matching over 16 bases. V was pared by 3 bases and J by 3 bases, with 8 bases of the junction left unmatched. The CDR3 loop spans 19 amino acids. Germline V gives CDR1 LNHDA, CDR2 SQIVND (reference sequence).

The V gene is TRBV10-3, the J gene TRBJ2-1, with D possibly called TRBD1 or TRBD2 (6 bases each). The CDR3 is 13 amino acids. Germline lookup yields CDR1 ENHRY and CDR2 SYGVKD. The ends were cut back, 10 bases at V and 5 bases at J, with 15 bases in the middle. CDR3 sequence: CATRAGQNNEQFF. The CDR3 region has the DNA TGTGCCACCAGGGCGGGACAAAACAATGAGCAGTTCTTC.

The chain recombines TRBV19 with TRBJ2-3; D gene uncertain. The V end was cut by 3 bases, the J end by 2 bases, with 12 bases between. The CDR3 is 15 amino acids. The V gene's germline CDR1 is LNHDA and CDR2 SQIVND (reference sequence). The CDR3 DNA follows: TGTGCCAGTAGTATGTGGGAAGCAAACACAGATACGCAGTATTTT. It specifies CASSMWEANTDTQYF.

The sample holds many counts of this clonotype. The genes are TRBV2 and TRBJ2-5, with D unresolved. V gave up 4 bases and J gave up 0 bases, with 9 bases separating them. Per germline, CDR1 SNHLY and CDR2 FYNNEI. CDR3 size: 14 residues. In DNA, the CDR3 is TGTGCCAGCAGTGGGCGCCCGAACCAAGAGACCCAGTACTTC. This codes for CASSGRPNQETQYF.

In this sample, this clonotype turned up many times. The chain couples TRBV28 to TRBJ2-3, with D hard to call. Trimming shortened V by 5 bases and J by 1 base, and 19 bases separated the two germline ends. The CDR3 extends over 17 amino acids. Germline V gene sequence: CDR1 MDHEN, CDR2 SYDVKM. CDR3 coding DNA: TGTGCCAGCAGTCTATCACAAACAGTAAGGGGCACAGATACGCAGTATTTT. Its protein product is CASSLSQTVRGTDTQYF.

This sequence joins TRBV7-9 and TRBJ2-3, with 9 bases that match TRBD2. V lost 5 bases, J lost 0 bases, and 6 bases stayed unmatched. The germline V gene has CDR1 SEHNR and CDR2 FQNEAQ (reference sequence). The CDR3 contains 16 residues. The CDR3 is CASSPSGTYSTDTQYF. Here the CDR3 DNA reads TGTGCCAGCAGCCCTAGCGGGACGTATAGCACAGATACGCAGTATTTT.

This clonotype came up many times. The chain recombines TRBV28 with TRBJ2-7; D uncertain. The germline V gene has CDR1 MDHEN and CDR2 SYDVKM. The CDR3 loop spans 16 amino acids. Deletions cut 4 bases from V and 0 bases from J, with 16 bases between. The CDR3, as DNA: TGTGCCAGCAGTTCTGACCCACCGGGTAGCTCCTACGAGCAGTACTTC. Encoded protein: CASSSDPPGSSYEQYF.

This clonotype was seen at least ten times. The chain carries TRBV3-1 and TRBJ2-3; TRBD1 matches at 9 bases. V lost 3 bases and J lost 7; bases outside the gene matches: 5. Germline V CDR1 and CDR2: LGHDT, YNNKEL (reference sequence). The CDR3 is 14 amino acids. CDR3 bases: TGTGCCAGCAGCCAGAGGGACAGGGACCATACGCAGTATTTT. Amino acid sequence: CASSQRDRDHTQYF.

This clonotype came up a few times. This sequence joins TRBV27 and TRBJ1-2, with D tentatively TRBD1 (5 bases). This CDR3 is built from 16 residues. The germline V gene has CDR1 MNHEY and CDR2 SMNVEV (reference sequence). The V end lost 5 bases, the J end lost 8 bases, and 24 bases lay between the germline ends. The CDR3 DNA reads as TGTGCCAGCAGTCTTTACGGGGGGGGGGGAATGGAAGGCTACACCTTC. This translates into CASSLYGGGGMEGYTF.

The gene calls are TRBV5-5 and TRBJ1-2; D might be TRBD1 (5 bases). The CDR3 has 15 amino acids. Looked up from germline, CDR1 is SGHKS and CDR2 is YYEKEE (reference sequence). The V and J ends lost 3 bases and 7 bases respectively, with 19 bases between them. The CDR3 sequence is CASSYWGGVVAGYTF. The DNA for the CDR3 is TGTGCCAGCAGCTACTGGGGAGGGGTCGTGGCTGGCTACACCTTC.

Worth noting for this clonotype: One base away lies a much larger clone, so this may be a sequencing read error. J is TRBJ2-1 and V is TRBV7-8; perhaps TRBD1 as D (6 bases). This CDR3 region has 14 residues. CDR1 SGHVS and CDR2 FQNEAQ come from the germline V gene. The CDR3 region is CTSKGGQSYNEQFF. The CDR3 coding sequence is TGTACCAGCAAAGGGGGACAATCCTACAATGAGCAGTTCTTC.

This clonotype was seen many times. V and J are TRBV6-1 and TRBJ2-1; D is uncertain. The V gene's germline CDR1 is MNHNS and CDR2 SASEGT. The CDR3 loop spans 12 amino acids. The germline V and J ends were trimmed by 4 bases and 6 bases, with 7 bases remaining between them. CDR3 DNA sequence: TGTGCCAGCAGTGGGGGTATCAATGAGCAGTTCTTC. Translation gives CASSGGINEQFF.

The table lists this clonotype with many counts. The rearrangement links TRBV2 to TRBJ1-5, with D unresolved. Germline loops: CDR1 SNHLY, CDR2 FYNNEI. V lost 6 bases to trimming and J lost 4 bases, with 10 bases between them. This CDR3 contains 13 residues. Written as DNA, the CDR3 is TGTGCCAGCAGAATACAGTTGAATCAGCCCCAGCATTTT. It specifies CASRIQLNQPQHF. Using reference TRBV2 and TRBJ1-5 for the parts outside the CDR3, the full variable domain is EPEVTQTPSHQVTQMGQEVILRCVPISNHLYFYWYRQILGQKVEFLVSFYNNEISEKSEIFDDQFSVERPDGSNFTLKIRSTKLEDSAMYFCASRIQLNQPQHFGDGTRLSIL.

This clonotype has ten or more counts. This chain joins TRBV20-1 and TRBJ2-7; unclear D gene. The germline V gene has CDR1 DFQATT and CDR2 SNEGSKA (reference sequence). The germline V and J ends were trimmed by 0 bases and 3 bases, with 9 bases remaining between them. CDR3 length: 13 amino acids. The CDR3 DNA reads TGCAGTGCTAGAGATGACTGGGACTACGAGCAGTACTTC. This encodes CSARDDWDYEQYF.

The table lists this clonotype with many counts. The chain is built from TRBV20-1 and TRBJ1-1; unclear D gene. Looked up from germline, CDR1 is DFQATT and CDR2 is SNEGSKA (reference sequence). Trimming removed 0 bases from V and 2 bases from J, with 7 bases in between. The CDR3 spans 13 residues. The CDR3 protein is CSAREDSNTEAFF. The CDR3 region has the DNA TGCAGTGCTAGAGAGGACTCAAACACTGAAGCTTTCTTT.

As concerns this clonotype: A single base separates this from a much larger clone, so it may be a read error. J is TRBJ2-7 and V is TRBV5-1; 9 bases line up with TRBD2. The end of the DNA fits TRBJ2-1 better, so the J call may be wrong. The CDR3 extends over 15 amino acids. The V gene's germline CDR1 is SGHRS and CDR2 YFSETQ. The CDR3 reads CASRPASGTSYEQFF. Here the CDR3 DNA reads TGCGCCAGCAGACCGGCTAGCGGGACCTCCTACGAGCAGTTCTTC.

This clonotype came up many times. This rearrangement joins TRBV28 to TRBJ1-4; D unclear. The CDR3 runs to 12 residues. Trimming left V 7 bases short and J 0 bases short, with 3 bases between. Germline CDR1 reads MDHEN; CDR2 reads SYDVKM. The DNA of the CDR3 is TGTGCCAGCACGGCAACTAATGAAAAACTGTTTTTT. Translating it yields CASTATNEKLFF. Complete variable domain (other parts from reference TRBV28 and TRBJ1-4): DVKVTQSSRYLVKRTGEKVFLECVQDMDHENMFWYRQDPGLGLRLIYFSYDVKMKEKGDIPEGYSVSREKKERFSLILESASTNQTSMYLCASTATNEKLFFGSGTQLSVL.

Regarding this clonotype: This may stem from a read error, because a much larger clone lies one nucleotide away. The chain couples TRBV11-2 to TRBJ2-2; maybe TRBD1 (7 bases). CDR3 length equals 16 residues. Germline V gene sequence: CDR1 SGHAT, CDR2 FQNNGV. V lost 4 bases and J 9 bases, leaving 21 bases between the germline ends. This chain's CDR3 is CASSSSQTGRTWELFF. CDR3 nucleotide sequence: TGTGCCAGCAGCTCGTCCCAGACAGGGAGGACCTGGGAGCTGTTTTTT.

Many counts were recorded for this clonotype. The V call is TRBV28, the J call TRBJ2-6, with 11 bases matching TRBD1. Germline lookup yields CDR1 MDHEN and CDR2 SYDVKM. Trimming took 4 bases from V and 1 from J; bases not matched to a gene: 12. This CDR3 contains 20 residues. The CDR3 region is CASSYPQRDRGWSGANVLTF. Here the CDR3 DNA reads TGTGCCAGCAGTTACCCGCAGCGGGACAGGGGGTGGTCTGGGGCCAACGTCCTGACTTTC.